The rows below give T cell receptor beta chains drawn from one sample of a study of T cell responses to AZD1222 COVID-19 vaccine. Only in-frame clones appear in the TCRdb table, and some are missing; sequencing was by immunoSEQ multiplex PCR. The data contain roughly 86,000 clones, roughly 85% of them singletons. The sample consisted of peripheral blood, taken 28 days after the second AZD1222 dose. The origin of the receptors is an adult who received the AZD1222 COVID-19 vaccine. Each CDR3 is given with its conserved first and last residue. D genes are given only for firm matches. Some rows mark clone size as missing; the rest say once, few, many or name a class of expanded clone.

NA,NA,TRBV3-1/TRBV3-2,TRBJ1-2,CASSQVARGFGGGYTF,TGTGCCAGCAGCCAAGTAGCTCGGGGGTTCGGTGGTGGCTACACCTTC
TRBD1,NA,TRBV7-2,TRBJ2-7,CASSPQGGQGITYEQYF,TGTGCCAGCAGCCCCCAGGGGGGACAGGGGATTACCTACGAGCAGTACTTC
NA,NA,TRBV12-3/TRBV12-4,TRBJ1-3,CASHLYSGNTIYF,TGTGCCAGCCACCTATACTCTGGAAACACCATATATTTT
NA,NA,TRBV14,TRBJ2-1,CASSQEIESQFF,TGTGCCAGCAGCCAAGAAATTGAGTCGCAGTTCTTC
NA,NA,TRBV12-3/TRBV12-4,TRBJ2-1,CASCLGTYNEQFF,TGTGCCAGCTGTTTGGGGACCTACAATGAGCAGTTCTTC
NA,NA,TRBV6-6,TRBJ1-2,CASRGRDNYGYTF,TGTGCCAGCAGGGGGAGAGATAACTATGGCTACACCTTC
NA,NA,TRBV6-5,TRBJ1-1,CASSYSRGYEAFF,TGTGCCAGCAGTTACTCGAGAGGGTATGAAGCTTTCTTT
NA,NA,TRBV10-3,TRBJ1-6,CAIRVDGDYNSPLHF,TGTGCCATCAGGGTGGACGGAGACTATAATTCACCCCTCCACTTT
NA,NA,TRBV12-5,TRBJ1-4,CASGLPRGLSEKLFF,TGTGCTAGTGGTTTGCCAAGGGGTCTAAGTGAAAAACTGTTTTTT
NA,NA,TRBV19,TRBJ1-5,CASSIRWPAGDQPQHF,TGTGCCAGTAGTATCCGGTGGCCGGCAGGGGATCAGCCCCAGCATTTT
NA,NA,TRBV27,TRBJ1-6,CATNSGGGNSPLHF,TGTGCCACTAACTCCGGGGGCGGTAATTCACCCCTCCACTTT
NA,NA,TRBV28,TRBJ1-4,CASSPRTYSGEKLFF,TGTGCCAGCAGTCCCCGGACATATTCGGGTGAAAAACTGTTTTTT
TRBD1,NA,TRBV19,TRBJ2-5,CASRSGTGEETQYF,TGTGCCAGTAGATCCGGGACAGGGGAAGAGACCCAGTACTTC
NA,NA,TRBV15,TRBJ1-1,CATSRVGGRTEAFF,TGTGCCACCAGCAGAGTAGGGGGTCGGACTGAAGCTTTCTTT
TRBD2,NA,TRBV4-2,TRBJ2-1,CASSQATSGRRDEQFF,TGTGCCAGCAGCCAAGCGACTAGCGGGAGGCGCGATGAGCAGTTCTTC
NA,NA,TRBV18,TRBJ1-4,CASSSRPGTSDNEKLFF,TGTGCCAGCTCTTCCAGGCCAGGGACAAGCGATAATGAAAAACTGTTTTTT
NA,NA,TRBV10-1,TRBJ2-3,CASSRGTSTDTQYF,TGCGCCAGCAGTCGGGGGACTAGCACAGATACGCAGTATTTT
TRBD1,NA,TRBV6-6,TRBJ1-4,CASRDRGRRSEKLFF,TGTGCCAGCAGGGACAGGGGGCGCAGGAGTGAAAAACTGTTTTTT
NA,NA,TRBV7-9,TRBJ2-1,CASSFRSSYNEQFF,TGTGCCAGCAGCTTCAGAAGCTCCTACAATGAGCAGTTCTTC
NA,once,TRBV7-2,TRBJ2-7,CASSPAEAIPYEQYF,TGTGCCAGCAGCCCCGCGGAGGCAATTCCCTACGAGCAGTACTTC
NA,NA,TRBV2,TRBJ2-1,CARSVLNEQFF,TGTGCCAGGTCCGTACTCAATGAGCAGTTCTTC
TRBD2,NA,TRBV24-1,TRBJ2-1,CATSDLAGVPYNEQFF,TGTGCCACCAGTGATTTAGCGGGAGTCCCCTACAATGAGCAGTTCTTC
NA,NA,TRBV10-2,TRBJ2-1,CASRGQMYNEQFF,TGCGCCAGCAGAGGACAGATGTACAATGAGCAGTTCTTC
TRBD2,NA,TRBV7-9,TRBJ2-1,CASRKGLAGHNEQFF,TGTGCCAGCAGAAAAGGCCTAGCGGGACACAATGAGCAGTTCTTC
NA,NA,TRBV6-2/TRBV6-3,TRBJ2-4,CASSLGARLAKNIQYF,TGTGCCAGCAGCCTGGGGGCCCGGTTAGCCAAAAACATTCAGTACTTC
NA,NA,TRBV5-1,TRBJ2-1,CASSLFGQVYNEQFF,TGCGCCAGCAGCTTGTTCGGCCAGGTCTACAATGAGCAGTTCTTC
TRBD2,NA,TRBV6-5,TRBJ2-4,CASSFLAGGRSNIQYF,TGTGCCAGCAGTTTTTTAGCGGGGGGGCGTTCTAACATTCAGTACTTC
TRBD1,once,TRBV7-9,TRBJ1-2,CASSPGQGAGSESYTF,TGTGCCAGCAGCCCAGGACAGGGGGCAGGCTCGGAGAGCTACACCTTC
TRBD1,NA,TRBV18,TRBJ1-3,CASSPGQGNTIYF,TGTGCCAGCTCACCCGGACAGGGCAACACCATATATTTT
NA,once,TRBV24-1,TRBJ1-5,CATSPAGRNSNQPQHF,TGTGCCACCAGCCCCGCCGGGCGGAATAGCAATCAGCCCCAGCATTTT
NA,NA,TRBV3-1/TRBV3-2,TRBJ1-1,CASSRIHNTEAFF,TGTGCCAGCAGCCGCATACACAACACTGAAGCTTTCTTT
NA,NA,TRBV15,TRBJ2-2,CATAMTRTNTGELFF,TGTGCCACCGCAATGACACGAACGAACACCGGGGAGCTGTTTTTT
TRBD1,NA,TRBV29-1,TRBJ1-2,CSVDITGVSGYTF,TGCAGCGTTGATATAACAGGGGTCAGTGGCTACACCTTC
NA,NA,TRBV27,TRBJ2-1,CASKSHSEYNEQFF,TGTGCCAGCAAATCCCATTCCGAGTACAATGAGCAGTTCTTC
NA,once,TRBV5-8,TRBJ1-1,CASSFPGVNTEAFF,TGTGCCAGCAGCTTCCCCGGGGTAAACACTGAAGCTTTCTTT
TRBD2,NA,TRBV3-1/TRBV3-2,TRBJ2-4,CASSQRGFGRENIQYF,TGTGCCAGCAGCCAAAGGGGCTTCGGGAGGGAAAACATTCAGTACTTC
NA,NA,TRBV7-9,TRBJ2-1,CASSPSGNRVVNEQFF,TGTGCCAGCAGCCCCTCCGGGAACAGGGTAGTCAATGAGCAGTTCTTC
NA,NA,TRBV11-2,TRBJ1-2,CASSRTGQSYGYTF,TGTGCCAGCAGCCGAACTGGACAGAGCTATGGCTACACCTTC
NA,NA,TRBV7-9,TRBJ1-2,CASSLVPESGYAF,TGTGCCAGCAGCTTAGTGCCCGAGTCTGGCTACGCCTTC